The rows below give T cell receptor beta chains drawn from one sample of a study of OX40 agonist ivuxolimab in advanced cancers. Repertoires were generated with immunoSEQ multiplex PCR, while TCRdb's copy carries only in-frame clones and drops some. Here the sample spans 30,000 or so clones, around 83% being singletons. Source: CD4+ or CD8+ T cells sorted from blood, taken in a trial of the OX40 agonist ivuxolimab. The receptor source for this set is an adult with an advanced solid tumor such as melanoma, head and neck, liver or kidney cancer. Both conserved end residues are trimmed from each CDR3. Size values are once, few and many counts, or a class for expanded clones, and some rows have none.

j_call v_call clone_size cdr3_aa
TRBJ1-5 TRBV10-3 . AISISGDNQPQH
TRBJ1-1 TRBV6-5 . ASTDGSGAF
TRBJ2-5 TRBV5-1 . ASQRTSDLGETQY
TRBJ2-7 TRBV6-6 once ASSIYAGTHEQY
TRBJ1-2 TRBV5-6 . ASSLLGNYGYT
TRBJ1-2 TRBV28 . ASSDQLFRLGLGNT
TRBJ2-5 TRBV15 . ATSRDWRDQETQY
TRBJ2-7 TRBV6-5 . ASSYGGLRDEQY
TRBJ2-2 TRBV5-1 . ASSLVPDTGELF
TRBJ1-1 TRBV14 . ASSPRTGPGAF
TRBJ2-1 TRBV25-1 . ASSETSGGTGEQF
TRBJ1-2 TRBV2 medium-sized ASSDTSYGYT
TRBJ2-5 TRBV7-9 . ASSLAETSQIKLAQY
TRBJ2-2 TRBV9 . ASSFSQGQGPPNSVTGELF
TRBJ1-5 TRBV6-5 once ASWDRPNQPQH
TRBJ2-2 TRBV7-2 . ASSQTANTGELF
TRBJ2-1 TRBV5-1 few ASRAGSYNEQF
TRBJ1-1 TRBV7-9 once ASSPRDPTNTEAF
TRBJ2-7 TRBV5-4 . ASSFGGLAFSEQY
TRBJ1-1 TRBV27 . ASSLRGNTEAF
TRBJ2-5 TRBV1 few TSSQDLPLESGGDQETQY
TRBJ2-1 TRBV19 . ASSIDGTAGTSGGHYNEQF
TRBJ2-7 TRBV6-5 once ASSYLSEQY
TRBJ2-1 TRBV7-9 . ASSLAGVAAREQF
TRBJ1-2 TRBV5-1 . ASSWGDILNYGYT
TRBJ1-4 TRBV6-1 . ASSESPAGGIRKLF
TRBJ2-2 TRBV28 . ASRSLEVDTGELF
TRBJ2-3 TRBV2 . ASSTHTDTQY
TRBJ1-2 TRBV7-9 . ASSPGAYGYT
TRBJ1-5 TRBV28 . ASTKMGGNSNQPQH
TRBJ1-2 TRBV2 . ASILGTGGYT